A selection of T cell receptor beta chains follows, all from one sample in a study of shared clonotypes between healthy human individuals. Here immunoSEQ multiplex PCR was the method, and the copy in TCRdb shows in-frame clones only, minus some. The table shows 2,100,000 or so clones, with around 95% occurring only once. Sequencing input: naive CD4+ T cells sorted from blood. The receptors here all came from a man younger than 35 in good health. Each CDR3 is given with its conserved first and last residue.

j_call v_call cdr3_aa
TRBJ2-5 TRBV19 CASSTTVGGWTQYF
TRBJ2-7 TRBV7-9 CASSHGLAGGRYEQYF
TRBJ2-6 TRBV7-9 CASSTSRGGASGANVLTF
TRBJ1-5 TRBV30 CAWSGPGNNQPQHF
TRBJ1-5 TRBV2 CASTLTRDSNQPQHF
TRBJ1-1 TRBV19 CASSHKIGGGDEAFF
TRBJ1-1 TRBV6-1 CASSELQANTEAFF
TRBJ2-7 TRBV7-6 CASSFEFSGSRYEQYF
TRBJ2-1 TRBV25-1 CASSGGGAPYNEQFF
TRBJ1-1 TRBV14 CASSQVGGRVNTEAFF
TRBJ1-2 TRBV11-2 CASSLQGPYGYTF
TRBJ2-7 TRBV6-5 CASSRVAGALGEQYF
TRBJ2-5 TRBV7-7 CASSPGARGLETQYF
TRBJ1-1 TRBV28 CASSLIGQGISRNTEAFF
TRBJ1-2 TRBV30 CAGSETGDYGYTF
TRBJ2-5 TRBV2 CASRAYETQYF
TRBJ2-2 TRBV10-1 CASSPQSPSGTSGYTGELFF
TRBJ2-3 TRBV10-1 CASSARDSGVGTQYF
TRBJ2-5 TRBV2 CAREAVPQETQYF
TRBJ2-3 TRBV11-3 CASSSLRGDTQYF
TRBJ2-5 TRBV7-6 CASSLDGQAGETQYF
TRBJ1-1 TRBV12-2 CASRLATRDREDTEAFF
TRBJ1-2 TRBV5-1 CASSMQGTDYGYTF
TRBJ2-7 TRBV30 CAWSRSRQAHGQYF
TRBJ1-4 TRBV9 CASSAPGTGVEKLFF
TRBJ1-3 TRBV5-1 CASSLVGSGNTIYF
TRBJ1-2 TRBV28 CAGQGAQYGYTF
TRBJ2-1 TRBV27 CAILRRHNEQFF
TRBJ2-4 TRBV30 CAWGQKIAKNIQYF
TRBJ1-3 TRBV6-1 CASSDVGFGNTIYF
TRBJ2-2 TRBV5-4 CASSRPPSGELFF
TRBJ2-3 TRBV5-1 CASSSGTETDTQYF
TRBJ2-5 TRBV6-1 CASSEARETQYF
TRBJ1-4 TRBV15 CATTSRTVNEKLFF
TRBJ1-4 TRBV7-9 CASHRVEGEKLFF
TRBJ1-6 TRBV28 CASSVKGLGHSPLHF
TRBJ2-7 TRBV5-1 CASSLGAGALYEQYF
TRBJ2-7 TRBV5-1 CASSLSTESSYEQYF
TRBJ1-2 TRBV5-1 CASSLISPDYGYTF
TRBJ1-5 TRBV7-5 CARSLGQGPVYSNQPQHF
TRBJ2-7 TRBV2 CASSSRGTSGSRMVEQYF
TRBJ1-2 TRBV2 CASSEFSPAGGGYTF